The clone carrying this T cell receptor (beta chain) has at least ten counts. This entry comes from a study of identical twins. TCRdb re-derived calls from the 5' RACE reads in MiXCR, one entry per CDR3 protein. Among about 690,000 distinct CDR3 sequences, 21% were seen once, and the ten largest hold 4% to 5.5%. The CDR3 is 16 residues long. The V and J ends lost 0 bases and 2 bases respectively, with 15 bases between them. Germline lookup yields CDR1 DFQATT and CDR2 SNEGSKA (reference sequence). Every donor was a healthy Caucasian. The same sample was also studied in work on T cells expressing NK-cell markers.

J is TRBJ2-3 and V is TRBV20-1; D may be TRBD2 (6 bases). The receptor comes from a woman under 30 in good health. The material sequenced was PBMCs. For the CDR3, the DNA is TGCAGTGCTAGAGACCGAGGGCGGGGTTACACAGATACGCAGTATTTT. This translates into CSARDRGRGYTDTQYF.